This T cell receptor beta chain stems from a study of PD-L1 blockade in urothelial cancer. Study overall: Male patients with bladder-origin urothelial cancer numbered about 90% of the roughly 29. Each blood sample yielded a median of 141,255 T cells.

Specified time point: peripheral blood 6 weeks after treatment start. Patients' urothelial carcinoma was locally advanced or metastatic. Each patient contributed between 1 and 8 total time points of blood mononuclear cells, pretreatment and during treatment. Clones were read by immunoSEQ multiplex PCR, and TCRdb kept only the in-frame ones, dropping some. The profile covers 35,000 to 45,000 clones, with roughly 80% appearing a single time and more than 12% taken by the ten largest. Sequences were derived from PBMCs, sampled around atezolizumab (anti-PD-L1) treatment. The origin of this receptor is a man in his 60s with urothelial cancer.

As DNA, the CDR3 is TGTGCCAGCAGTTACGGGGGGAGCAATCAGCCCCAGCATTTT. Amino acid sequence: CASSYGGSNQPQHF. The chain recombines TRBV6-5 with TRBJ1-5; TRBD1 might be the D (5 bases). V lost 2 bases to trimming and J lost 1 base, with 6 bases between them. Germline loops: CDR1 MNHEY, CDR2 SVGAGI. The CDR3 extends over 14 amino acids.